This TCR beta chain was identified during a study of PD-1 blockade in classical Hodgkin lymphoma. Findings and limits, study-wide: A reduction in baseline TCR diversity was reportedly seen in newly diagnosed patients relative to healthy donors. Significant TCR diversity gains by C4D1 occurred in CD4+ but not CD8+ cells. The authors have not defined what causes the repertoire differences, possibly disease activity or prior therapy.

Specified time point: cycle 4 day 1 (C4D1), after more than five weeks of nivolumab. With no exception, relapse followed autologous stem cell transplantation in all patients, and brentuximab vedotin exposure varied. In regard to this clone: What it binds is unknown.

Germline lookup yields CDR1 KGHSH and CDR2 LQKENI. The V end lost 3 bases, the J end lost 4 bases, and 9 bases lay between the germline ends. This CDR3 is 13 amino acids long. This table comes from immunoSEQ multiplex PCR, and its TCRdb copy is limited to in-frame clones, with some not included. In the table there are tens of thousands of clones, 75% to 85% of which are singletons. The gene calls are TRBV18 and TRBJ1-1; D is perhaps TRBD1 (5 bases). This receptor was obtained from a human donor with classical Hodgkin lymphoma. The sample here was peripheral blood mononuclear cells (PBMCs), taken before the fourth cycle of nivolumab. The CDR3 loop reads CASSPQGSTEAFF. Written as DNA, the CDR3 is TGTGCCAGCTCACCCCAGGGCAGCACTGAAGCTTTCTTT.